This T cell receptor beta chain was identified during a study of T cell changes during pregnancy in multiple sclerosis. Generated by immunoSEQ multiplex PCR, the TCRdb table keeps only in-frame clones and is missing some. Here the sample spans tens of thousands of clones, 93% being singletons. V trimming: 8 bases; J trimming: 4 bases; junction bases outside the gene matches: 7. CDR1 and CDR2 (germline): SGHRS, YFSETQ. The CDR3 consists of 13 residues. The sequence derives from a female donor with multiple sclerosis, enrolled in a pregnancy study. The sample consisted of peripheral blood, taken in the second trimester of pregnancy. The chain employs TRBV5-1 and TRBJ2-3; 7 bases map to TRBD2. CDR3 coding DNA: TGCGCCAGTGGGGAGGGTCAGGCAGATACGCAGTATTTT. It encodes CASGEGQADTQYF.